This T cell receptor beta chain originates from a study of human T cells and chemical hapten exposure. Study results and caveats: Alopecia in all donors means immunity may differ from healthy individuals.

Time point here: patch test 3, about 24 weeks after DPC sensitization. Treatment in this sample: therapeutic diphenylcyclopropenone sensitization with weekly scalp DPC. Suited to DPC and affected by alopecia, the donors ranged from 18 to 70 years old. Note on this clonotype: Its specificity is not known.

Each CDR3 protein is one row after TCRdb ran MiXCR on the RACE reads. The sample yields tens of thousands of distinct CDR3 sequences, around 12% seen once. Trimming took 2 bases from V and 2 from J; bases not matched to a gene: 1. The CDR3 is 14 amino acids. Germline V lookup: CDR1 SGHTA, CDR2 FQGNSA. The V and J genes are TRBV7-2 and TRBJ2-7, with 9 bases aligning to TRBD1. The starting material was whole blood, obtained in connection with sensitization to the hapten diphenylcyclopropenone (DPC). The clonotype comes from a man aged 25 to 40 with alopecia areata. Some clones in this sample may be carry-over from other donors' samples. In DNA form, the CDR3 reads TGTGCCAGCAGCTTATACAGGGGGCCCTACGAGCAGTACTTC. Translated, it gives CASSLYRGPYEQYF. Variable domain in full (rest from reference TRBV7-2 and TRBJ2-7): GAGVSQSPSNKVTEKGKDVELRCDPISGHTALYWYRQSLGQGLEFLIYFQGNSAPDKSGLPSDRFSAERTGGSVSTLTIQRTQQEDSAVYLCASSLYRGPYEQYFGPGTRLTVT.